The 29 T cell receptor beta chains below all came from one sample that was sequenced in a study of post-analysis software for immune sequencing data. General observations from the study: A few TRBV segments, TRBV5-6, TRBV5-1 and TRBV20-1 among them, were found more frequent in patients than controls.

No antigen has been assigned to these receptors. Prepared TCR beta cDNA libraries contained unique molecular identifiers. TCRdb analysed the PCR reads with MiXCR anew, one entry per CDR3 protein. This sample has 350,000 to 450,000 distinct CDR3 sequences, with roughly 36% found just once. Sequences were obtained from blood. These receptors were obtained from a girl aged 5-17 years with multiple sclerosis.

Points on this clonotype: A read error may account for a junction end that differs from germline. The V and J genes are TRBV3-1 and TRBJ2-3; weak D call: TRBD2 (6 bases). From germline, CDR1 is LGHDT and CDR2 YNNKEL (reference sequence). This CDR3 has 15 residues. This CDR3 reads CASSQVPGGTDTRYF. CDR3 coding DNA: TGTGCCAGCAGCCAAGTCCCCGGGGGAACAGATACGCGGTATTTT.

The CDR3 DNA reads as TGTGCCAGCAGCGTGACCCCGACTATGAACACTGAAGCTTTCTTT. Protein product: CASSVTPTMNTEAFF. V gene TRBV7-9 combines with J gene TRBJ1-1; D remains unclear. Trimming took off 5 bases at V and 0 bases at J, with 13 bases between the two ends. Per the germline V gene, CDR1 is SEHNR and CDR2 is FQNEAQ (reference sequence). The CDR3 runs 15 residues.

This chain uses TRBV7-9 with TRBJ2-5; no clear D gene. This CDR3 region has 14 residues. V was cut by 2 bases and J by 1 base, with 8 bases left in between. Germline lookup yields CDR1 SEHNR and CDR2 FQNEAQ (reference sequence). In DNA form, the CDR3 reads TGTGCCAGCAGCTTAACGGTAGCCCAAGAGACCCAGTACTTC. Translation: CASSLTVAQETQYF.

Notes on this clonotype: A read error may account for a junction end that differs from germline. The genes are TRBV5-1 and TRBJ1-2, with TRBD1 matching 10 bases. CDR3 size: 13 residues. Germline CDR1 and CDR2: SGHRS and YFSETQ. The CDR3 loop reads CTSSSRTGGGYTF. Written as DNA, the CDR3 is TGCACCAGCAGCTCTCGGACAGGGGGAGGCTACACCTTC.

The gene calls are TRBV2 and TRBJ1-2; perhaps TRBD1 as D (6 bases). Germline-derived CDR1 and CDR2 are SNHLY and FYNNEI. This CDR3 spans 13 amino acids. Trimming left V 8 bases short and J 7 bases short, with 17 bases between. The CDR3 is CASGLTGSSGYTF. In DNA, the CDR3 is TGTGCCAGCGGCTTAACAGGGTCATCTGGCTACACCTTC.

This clonotype has only a few counts. V gene TRBV7-8 combines with J gene TRBJ2-5; 11 bases fit TRBD2. With V trimmed by 5 bases and J by 0 bases, 8 bases remained unmatched. CDR3 length: 17 amino acids. Germline values: CDR1 SGHVS, CDR2 FQNEAQ. The CDR3 protein is CASSEYLAGGNQETQYF. The CDR3 DNA follows: TGTGCCAGCAGCGAGTATCTAGCGGGGGGAAACCAAGAGACCCAGTACTTC.

This clonotype was counted a few times. The rearrangement links TRBV20-1 to TRBJ2-6; D uncertain. V lost 4 bases, J lost 2 bases, and 9 bases lay in between. Germline assignment: CDR1 DFQATT and CDR2 SNEGSKA (reference sequence). The CDR3 loop spans 14 amino acids. CDR3 residues: CSATQSPGANVLTF. Here the CDR3 DNA reads TGCAGTGCTACCCAAAGTCCTGGGGCCAACGTCCTGACTTTC.

V and J are TRBV20-1 and TRBJ2-7, with TRBD2 as a possible D gene (7 bases). The V end lost 5 bases, the J end lost 6 bases, and 20 bases lay between the germline ends. The germline V gene has CDR1 DFQATT and CDR2 SNEGSKA (reference sequence). This CDR3 spans 14 amino acids. The CDR3 is CSAGGGGLRPEQYF. Written as DNA, the CDR3 is TGCAGTGCTGGAGGGGGGGGACTCAGGCCCGAGCAGTACTTC.

V usage is TRBV20-1 and J usage is TRBJ2-1, with 9 bases aligning to TRBD2. The CDR3 runs 18 residues. Germline V CDR1 and CDR2: DFQATT, SNEGSKA (reference sequence). After removal of 0 bases from V and 7 bases from J, the junction contained 16 bases not matched to a gene. The CDR3 here is CSARETWSGGSPGNEQFF. CDR3 in DNA: TGCAGTGCTAGAGAGACATGGAGCGGGGGGTCTCCGGGGAATGAGCAGTTCTTC.

The CDR3 here is CAISRDRANEQFF. In nucleotides, the CDR3 is TGTGCCATTTCCCGGGACAGGGCCAATGAGCAGTTCTTC. The chain links TRBV6-1 to TRBJ2-1, with TRBD1 matching over 9 bases. The J segment lost 6 bases and the V segment lost 10 bases, leaving 7 bases of the junction unmatched. The V gene's germline CDR1 is MNHNS and CDR2 SASEGT. The CDR3 has 13 amino acids.

In its sample, this clonotype was seen once. A read error may account for a junction end that differs from germline. The CDR3 region has the DNA TGCGGCGTTGAATTGGCAGCCTACGAGCAGTACTTC. It codes for CGVELAAYEQYF. This sequence joins TRBV29-1 and TRBJ2-7; D gene ambiguous. This CDR3 has 12 amino acids. Germline V lookup: CDR1 SQVTM, CDR2 ANQGSEA.

The J gene is TRBJ1-5, the V gene TRBV20-1; 8 positions match TRBD1. The CDR3 has 16 residues. Trimming removed 1 base from V and 3 bases from J; junction bases left unmatched: 8. Germline V gene sequence: CDR1 DFQATT, CDR2 SNEGSKA (reference sequence). Here the CDR3 reads CSARVGQGVDNQPQHF. In nucleotides, the CDR3 is TGCAGTGCTAGAGTTGGACAGGGAGTAGACAATCAGCCCCAGCATTTT.

In its sample, this clonotype was seen a few times. The gene calls are TRBV7-9 and TRBJ2-1; possible D gene TRBD1, 6 bases. Germline V gives CDR1 SEHNR, CDR2 FQNEAQ (reference sequence). V was clipped by 1 base and J by 1 base, with 8 bases between them. This CDR3 has 15 amino acids. This CDR3 reads CASSLGTVSYNEQFF. The CDR3 bases are TGTGCCAGCAGCTTAGGGACAGTGTCCTACAATGAGCAGTTCTTC.

The V call is TRBV3-1, the J call TRBJ2-1; 11 nucleotides match TRBD2. V lost 2 bases and J lost 9; bases outside the gene matches: 12. Germline loops: CDR1 LGHDT, CDR2 YNNKEL (reference sequence). CDR3 size: 17 residues. The CDR3 is CASSQYAIAGGMGEQFF. Written as DNA, the CDR3 is TGTGCCAGCAGCCAATATGCCATAGCGGGGGGGATGGGTGAGCAGTTCTTC.

V gene TRBV11-2 combines with J gene TRBJ1-2, with a possible D match to TRBD1 (5 bases). CDR3 length: 15 residues. The V end was cut by 2 bases, the J end by 1 base, with 11 bases between. Looked up from germline, CDR1 is SGHAT and CDR2 is FQNNGV. In DNA, the CDR3 is TGTGCCAGCAGCTTAACACCGGACATTAACTATGGCTACACCTTC. It yields the protein CASSLTPDINYGYTF.

The V call is TRBV7-3, the J call TRBJ2-1; D is unclear. Germline loops: CDR1 SGHTA, CDR2 FQGTGA. The CDR3 has 15 residues. The V gene lost 6 bases and the J gene lost 3 bases, with 15 bases spanning the gap. The CDR3 coding sequence is TGTGCCAGCAGATCCTCGTCCGGATACTACAATGAGCAGTTCTTC. It translates to CASRSSSGYYNEQFF.

The J gene is TRBJ2-3, the V gene TRBV29-1, with TRBD1 identical over 10 bases. Looked up from germline, CDR1 is SQVTM and CDR2 is ANQGSEA. V lost 3 bases and J lost 3; bases outside the gene matches: 9. This CDR3 spans 16 amino acids. CDR3 amino acids: CSVDSDRGPWTDTQYF. CDR3 nucleotide sequence: TGCAGCGTTGACAGCGACAGGGGGCCTTGGACAGATACGCAGTATTTT.

The rearrangement joins TRBV7-9 to TRBJ1-5; unclear D gene. The CDR3 totals 11 residues. CDR1 SEHNR and CDR2 FQNEAQ come from the germline V gene (reference sequence). Trimming left V 5 bases short and J 9 bases short, with 8 bases between. The CDR3 loop reads CASSQAGPQHF. The CDR3 nucleotides read TGTGCCAGCAGCCAGGCGGGGCCCCAGCATTTT.

J is TRBJ2-1 and V is TRBV4-3, with D perhaps matching TRBD2 (5 bases). V shed 0 bases and J shed 8 bases, with 14 bases lying between them. This CDR3 has 15 residues. Germline assignment: CDR1 LGHNA and CDR2 YSLEER. The CDR3 nucleotides are TGCGCCAGCAGCCAAGATGCACGGGGTACGGATGAGCAGTTCTTC. It yields the protein CASSQDARGTDEQFF.

The chain combines TRBV2 with TRBJ1-6; D perhaps matches TRBD1 (5 bases). This CDR3 has 15 residues. Per germline, CDR1 SNHLY and CDR2 FYNNEI. V was clipped by 6 bases and J by 4 bases, with 13 bases between them. In DNA form, the CDR3 reads TGTGCCAGCAGGCCGAGGGGTGGTTATAATTCACCCCTCCACTTT. As protein: CASRPRGGYNSPLHF.

Notes on this clonotype: The CDR3 carries no conserved terminal phenylalanine or tryptophan, so it likely arises from a read error. The chain links TRBV12-3 or TRBV12-4 to TRBJ1-6; tentative D call: TRBD1 (5 bases). There are 17 residues in the CDR3. The V end lost 6 bases, the J end lost 2 bases, and 17 bases lay between the germline ends. CDR3 residues: CASSRAQGVTYNSPLHV. CDR3 sequence (DNA): TGTGCCAGCAGCCGTGCTCAGGGAGTAACCTATAATTCACCCCTCCACGTT.

This chain joins TRBV7-9 and TRBJ2-4; the D is unclear. Germline values: CDR1 SEHNR, CDR2 FQNEAQ (reference sequence). Deletions cut 1 base from V and 0 bases from J, with 10 bases between. The CDR3 has 16 residues. The CDR3, as DNA: TGTGCCAGCAGCTTAGGGGCAGACTTAGCCAAAAACATTCAGTACTTC. Translated: CASSLGADLAKNIQYF.

The gene calls are TRBV4-1 and TRBJ1-6; D ambiguous. Between the trimmed V and J ends, which lost 3 bases and 4 bases, there was a span of 13 bases. The CDR3 loop spans 16 amino acids. Germline assignment: CDR1 MGHRA and CDR2 YSYEKL. The CDR3 sequence: CASSQPNSLYNSPLHF. Here the CDR3 DNA reads TGCGCCAGCAGCCAGCCCAATAGCTTGTATAATTCACCCCTCCACTTT.

The chain is built from TRBV3-1 and TRBJ2-5; 12 bases map to TRBD2. J gave up 4 bases and V 1 base, and 4 bases lay outside the gene matches. Looked up from germline, CDR1 is LGHDT and CDR2 is YNNKEL (reference sequence). This CDR3 contains 16 residues. CDR3 sequence: CASSQGMTSGGETQYF. The CDR3 DNA reads TGTGCCAGCAGCCAAGGGATGACTAGCGGGGGAGAGACCCAGTACTTC.

This clonotype was counted many times. The chain uses TRBV6-5 and TRBJ1-6; D is possibly TRBD1 (6 bases). Germline loops: CDR1 MNHEY, CDR2 SVGAGI. This CDR3 is built from 15 residues. V lost 10 bases and J 10 bases, leaving 23 bases between the germline ends. This CDR3 reads CATSQGIYSPSPLHF. CDR3 bases: TGTGCCACCAGCCAGGGGATCTATTCTCCCTCACCCCTCCACTTT.

CDR3 nucleotides: TGTGCCAGCAGTTTATATGGCGAGCAGTACTTC. It yields the protein CASSLYGEQYF. The rearrangement joins TRBV28 to TRBJ2-7, with D hard to call. Trimming removed 1 base at V and 6 bases at J, with 4 bases between. The CDR3 sequence is 11 residues long. The germline V gene has CDR1 MDHEN and CDR2 SYDVKM. The variable domain in full, completed from reference TRBV28 and TRBJ2-7, reads DVKVTQSSRYLVKRTGEKVFLECVQDMDHENMFWYRQDPGLGLRLIYFSYDVKMKEKGDIPEGYSVSREKKERFSLILESASTNQTSMYLCASSLYGEQYFGPGTRLTVT.

The chain is built from TRBV4-1 and TRBJ2-2; 9 nucleotides match TRBD2. This CDR3 region has 17 residues. V lost 6 bases, J lost 2 bases, and 10 bases stayed unmatched. Germline V gives CDR1 MGHRA, CDR2 YSYEKL. The CDR3 sequence: CASSQRLAGTNTGELFF. In nucleotides, the CDR3 is TGCGCCAGCAGTCAGCGGCTAGCGGGGACTAACACCGGGGAGCTGTTTTTT.

The CDR3 is CASSLYGTSVSYNEQFF. CDR3 nucleotides: TGTGCCAGCAGTTTATATGGGACTAGCGTCTCCTACAATGAGCAGTTCTTC. V usage is TRBV27 and J usage is TRBJ2-1; TRBD2 matches 10 bases. The CDR3 has 17 amino acids. The germline CDR1 and CDR2 sequences are MNHEY and SMNVEV (reference sequence). J was trimmed by 0 bases and V by 1 base; bases with no gene match: 3.

The rearrangement joins TRBV10-3 to TRBJ2-1; D may match TRBD1 or TRBD2 (6 bases each). V was cut by 0 bases and J by 9 bases, with 15 bases left in between. Germline V gene sequence: CDR1 ENHRY, CDR2 SYGVKD. CDR3 size: 15 residues. This CDR3 is CAISESYGGRGEQFF. Here the CDR3 DNA reads TGTGCCATCAGTGAGTCATACGGGGGCCGGGGTGAGCAGTTCTTC.